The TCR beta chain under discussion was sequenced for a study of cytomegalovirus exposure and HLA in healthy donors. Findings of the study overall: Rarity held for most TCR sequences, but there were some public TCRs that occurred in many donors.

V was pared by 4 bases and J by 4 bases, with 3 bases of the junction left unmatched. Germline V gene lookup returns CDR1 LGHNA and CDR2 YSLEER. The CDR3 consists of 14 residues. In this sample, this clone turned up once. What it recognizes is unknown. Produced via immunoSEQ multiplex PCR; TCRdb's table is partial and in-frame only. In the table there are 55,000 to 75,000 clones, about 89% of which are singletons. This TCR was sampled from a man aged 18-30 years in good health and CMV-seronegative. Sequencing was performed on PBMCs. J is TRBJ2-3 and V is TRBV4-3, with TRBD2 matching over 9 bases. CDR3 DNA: TGCGCCAGCAGCCGGACTAGCGTTGCAGATACGCAGTATTTT. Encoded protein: CASSRTSVADTQYF.